The 22 T cell receptor beta chains presented below share a single source sample, sequenced in a study of T-cell memory formation after mild COVID-19. TCRdb re-called the 5' RACE reads through MiXCR, storing one row per CDR3 protein. The sample has approximately 44,000 distinct CDR3 sequences, about 7.1% seen once. Sequences were obtained from PBMCs or a T cell subset sorted from them (not recorded which). The receptor source for this set is a man aged 18 to 35 who had mild COVID-19 (a few samples of this study predate the infection). Cell type and time point are not known.

This clonotype was seen repeatedly, ten times or more. The chain couples TRBV29-1 to TRBJ2-5; 9 bases match TRBD2. Germline trimming cut 7 bases from V and 2 bases from J; bases unmatched to any gene: 11. The length of the CDR3 is 15 residues. The V gene's germline CDR1 is SQVTM and CDR2 ANQGSEA. The CDR3 loop reads CSGNKLAGWQETQYF. In DNA form, the CDR3 reads TGCAGCGGGAACAAGCTAGCGGGGTGGCAAGAGACCCAGTACTTC.

A few counts support this clonotype. This chain's CDR3 is CASSLNLAAVDTQYF. The DNA of the CDR3 is TGTGCCAGCAGCTTGAATCTAGCGGCCGTGGATACGCAGTATTTT. The genes are TRBV7-2 and TRBJ2-3; the match to TRBD2 covers 7 bases. This CDR3 has 15 residues. Germline values: CDR1 SGHTA, CDR2 FQGNSA. Germline trimming cut 3 bases from V and 6 bases from J; bases unmatched to any gene: 9.

This clonotype was detected many times. As DNA, the CDR3 is TGTGCCAGCAGCCGATCGCGCTCTGGGGCCAACGTCCTGACTTTC. Its protein is CASSRSRSGANVLTF. The genes are TRBV7-3 and TRBJ2-6, with D hard to call. The V and J ends lost 5 bases and 0 bases respectively, with 8 bases between them. The CDR3 is made up of 15 amino acids. The V gene's germline CDR1 is SGHTA and CDR2 FQGTGA.

This clonotype counts as medium-sized (0.01 to 0.1%). The J gene is TRBJ2-3, the V gene TRBV6-2 or TRBV6-3, with a weak D call TRBD1 (5 bases). CDR3 length: 17 amino acids. V lost 7 bases to trimming and J lost 5 bases, with 25 bases between them. CDR1 and CDR2 from the germline V gene are MNHEY and SVGEGT. The CDR3 nucleotides are TGTGCCAGCATTCCGCCCCAGGGTACCGACACAGGAGATACGCAGTATTTT. Amino acids: CASIPPQGTDTGDTQYF.

This clonotype was counted only a few times. V is TRBV12-3 or TRBV12-4 and J is TRBJ2-1; 8 bases are shared with TRBD2. This CDR3 is 19 amino acids long. J was trimmed by 0 bases and V by 5 bases; bases with no gene match: 15. For the CDR3, the DNA is TGTGCCAGCAGTCCCTGGGAGCGGGGGCCACAGAGCTCCTACAATGAGCAGTTCTTC. Protein: CASSPWERGPQSSYNEQFF.

The gene calls are TRBV18 and TRBJ2-4; 7 nucleotides agree with TRBD1. The CDR3 runs to 16 residues. V gave up 3 bases and J gave up 0 bases; unmatched junction bases: 5. The germline V gene has CDR1 KGHSH and CDR2 LQKENI. The CDR3 bases are TGTGCCAGCTCACCGGGACAGATTTTAGCCAAAAACATTCAGTACTTC. Protein: CASSPGQILAKNIQYF.

This clonotype was observed a few times. The rearrangement links TRBV5-1 to TRBJ2-3, with D tentatively TRBD1 or TRBD2 (5 bases each). There are 15 residues in the CDR3. V was cut by 3 bases and J by 1 base, with 12 bases left in between. Germline V gives CDR1 SGHRS, CDR2 YFSETQ. CDR3 in DNA: TGCGCCAGCAGCTCCCGGGGCGGGCGCACAGATACGCAGTATTTT. Its protein is CASSSRGGRTDTQYF.

The DNA of the CDR3 is TGCGCCAGCAGCCCCGGTCAGTGGACCACCGGGGAGCTGTTTTTT. Protein: CASSPGQWTTGELFF. The rearrangement links TRBV5-1 to TRBJ2-2; no firm D call. Trimming shortened V by 4 bases and J by 4 bases, and 14 bases separated the two germline ends. The V gene's germline CDR1 is SGHRS and CDR2 YFSETQ. This CDR3 spans 15 amino acids.

The chain employs TRBV5-5 and TRBJ1-5; possible D gene TRBD1, 5 bases. V was clipped by 4 bases and J by 5 bases, with 10 bases between them. CDR3 size: 13 residues. Per the germline V gene, CDR1 is SGHKS and CDR2 is YYEKEE (reference sequence). CDR3 in amino acids: CASSPGPHQPQHF. The CDR3, as DNA: TGTGCCAGCAGCCCAGGGCCTCATCAGCCCCAGCATTTT.

There are a few counts of this clonotype. The chain recombines TRBV6-5 with TRBJ2-5; 9 bases are a match to TRBD2. This CDR3 spans 15 amino acids. The V and J ends lost 4 bases and 4 bases, in that order; junction bases with no gene match: 7. Per germline, CDR1 MNHEY and CDR2 SVGAGI. The CDR3 is CASSLGGGAGETQYF. As DNA, the CDR3 is TGTGCCAGCAGTTTGGGCGGGGGGGCTGGAGAGACCCAGTACTTC.

This clonotype occurred many times. This chain links TRBV7-2 with TRBJ1-2; TRBD1 might be the D (5 bases). Per the germline V gene, CDR1 is SGHTA and CDR2 is FQGNSA. The CDR3 totals 12 residues. V shed 3 bases and J shed 6 bases, with 8 bases lying between them. In DNA form, the CDR3 reads TGTGCCAGCAGCTTGACAGCACATGGCTACACCTTC. Amino acids: CASSLTAHGYTF.

This clonotype was seen a few times. This chain links TRBV24-1 with TRBJ1-1; D unclear. The CDR3 runs to 12 residues. Deletions cut 5 bases from V and 5 bases from J, with 8 bases between. The germline V gene encodes CDR1 KGHDR and CDR2 SFDVKD. The CDR3 reads CATSGRSTEAFF. Here the CDR3 DNA reads TGTGCCACCAGTGGCAGGTCGACTGAAGCTTTCTTT.

In this sample, this clonotype turned up many times. The J gene is TRBJ2-1, the V gene TRBV5-1; the D gene is possibly TRBD2 (6 bases). This CDR3 has 15 amino acids. V lost 4 bases and J 5 bases, leaving 16 bases between the germline ends. Germline V lookup: CDR1 SGHRS, CDR2 YFSETQ. Here the CDR3 reads CASSPGGGGDNEQFF. As DNA, the CDR3 is TGCGCCAGCAGCCCCGGAGGTGGCGGGGACAATGAGCAGTTCTTC.

This clonotype showed up just a few times. The chain carries TRBV6-2 or TRBV6-3 and TRBJ1-5; a possible D gene is TRBD1 (5 bases). V was pared by 8 bases and J by 2 bases, with 16 bases between. The CDR3 spans 15 residues. The germline V gene has CDR1 MNHEY and CDR2 SVGEGT. The DNA for the CDR3 is TGTGCCAGCGGGTCGGGGCGGAGGGGCAATCAGCCCCAGCATTTT. Protein product: CASGSGRRGNQPQHF.

This clonotype occurred a few times. This chain joins TRBV4-1 and TRBJ2-1; D unresolved. The germline V and J ends were trimmed by 0 bases and 10 bases, with 10 bases remaining between them. This CDR3 comprises 13 residues. Germline V gene sequence: CDR1 MGHRA, CDR2 YSYEKL. Written as DNA, the CDR3 is TGCGCCAGCAGCCAAGATCGAAGTAGGGAGCAGTTCTTC. Its translation: CASSQDRSREQFF.

This clonotype was seen many times. J is TRBJ1-2 and V is TRBV4-3; the D is unclear. The CDR3 is 14 amino acids. Per the germline V gene, CDR1 is LGHNA and CDR2 is YSLEER. V lost 1 base and J 0 bases, leaving 6 bases between the germline ends. This CDR3 is CASSQGGTNYGYTF. CDR3 DNA sequence: TGCGCCAGCAGCCAAGGAGGGACTAACTATGGCTACACCTTC.

V is TRBV10-3 and J is TRBJ2-5; D unclear. CDR3 length equals 13 residues. Per germline, CDR1 ENHRY and CDR2 SYGVKD. V gave up 0 bases and J gave up 5 bases, with 7 bases separating them. DNA of the CDR3: TGTGCCATCAGTGAGTCGACTCTCGAGACCCAGTACTTC. Encoded protein: CAISESTLETQYF.

This clonotype was found many times. The chain links TRBV7-8 to TRBJ2-1; 15 bases match TRBD2. The CDR3 totals 15 residues. V shed 5 bases, J shed 4 bases, and the junction held 0 bases outside the gene matches. The germline V gene has CDR1 SGHVS and CDR2 FQNEAQ. CDR3 residues: CASSGTSGGYNEQFF. DNA of the CDR3: TGTGCCAGCAGCGGGACTAGCGGGGGGTACAATGAGCAGTTCTTC.

This clonotype was seen more than once but under ten times. The rearrangement uses TRBV5-6 and TRBJ2-1; D uncertain. Trimming took off 1 base at V and 2 bases at J, with 10 bases between the two ends. Germline-derived CDR1 and CDR2 are SGHDT and YYEEEE. The CDR3 length is 15 residues. CDR3 sequence reads: CASSLRPGAYNEQFF. The CDR3 DNA follows: TGTGCCAGCAGCTTGCGTCCAGGAGCCTACAATGAGCAGTTCTTC.

This clonotype was seen at least ten times. V usage is TRBV4-1 and J usage is TRBJ1-1, with 7 bases lining up with TRBD1. Germline CDR1 is MGHRA and CDR2 is YSYEKL. The CDR3 sequence is 17 residues long. After removal of 1 base from V and 1 base from J, the junction contained 9 bases not matched to a gene. The DNA of the CDR3 is TGCGCCAGCAGCCAAGCCTGGGGCGACAGGGCGAACACTGAAGCTTTCTTT. This gives the protein CASSQAWGDRANTEAFF.

This clonotype has only a few counts. The genes are TRBV9 and TRBJ2-3; maybe TRBD2 (6 bases). The germline V gene has CDR1 SGDLS and CDR2 YYNGEE. The V end was cut by 1 base, the J end by 1 base, with 10 bases between. The CDR3 is 15 residues long. The CDR3 loop reads CASSVSGSRTDTQYF. CDR3 coding DNA: TGTGCCAGCAGCGTAAGCGGGTCCCGCACAGATACGCAGTATTTT.

This clonotype has a count of ten or more. This rearrangement joins TRBV21-1 to TRBJ2-5. TRBV21-1 is a listed pseudogene. The CDR3 loop spans 18 amino acids. The CDR3: CASSKKVKWQGHQETQYF. The CDR3 DNA follows: TGTGCCAGCAGCAAAAAAGTAAAGTGGCAGGGGCACCAAGAGACCCAGTACTTC.